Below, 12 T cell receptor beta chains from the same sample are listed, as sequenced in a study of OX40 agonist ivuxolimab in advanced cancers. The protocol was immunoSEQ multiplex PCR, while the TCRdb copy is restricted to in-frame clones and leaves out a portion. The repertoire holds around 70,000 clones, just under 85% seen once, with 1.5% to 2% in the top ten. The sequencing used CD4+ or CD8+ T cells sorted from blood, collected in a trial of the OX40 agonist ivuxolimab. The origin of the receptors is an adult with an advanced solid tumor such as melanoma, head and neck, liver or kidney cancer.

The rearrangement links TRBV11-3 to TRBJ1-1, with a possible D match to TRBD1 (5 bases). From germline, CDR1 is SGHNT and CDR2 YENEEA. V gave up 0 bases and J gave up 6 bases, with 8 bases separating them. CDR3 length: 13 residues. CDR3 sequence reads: CASSLDRGAEAFF. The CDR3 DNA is TGTGCCAGCAGCTTAGATCGAGGGGCTGAAGCTTTCTTT.

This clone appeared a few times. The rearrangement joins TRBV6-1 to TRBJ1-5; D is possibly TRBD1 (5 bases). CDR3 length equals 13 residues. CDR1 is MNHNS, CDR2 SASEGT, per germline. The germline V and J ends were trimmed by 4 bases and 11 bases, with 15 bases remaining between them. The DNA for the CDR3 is TGTGCCAGCAGTGGCTACATGGGGCTATCCCAGCATTTT. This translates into CASSGYMGLSQHF.

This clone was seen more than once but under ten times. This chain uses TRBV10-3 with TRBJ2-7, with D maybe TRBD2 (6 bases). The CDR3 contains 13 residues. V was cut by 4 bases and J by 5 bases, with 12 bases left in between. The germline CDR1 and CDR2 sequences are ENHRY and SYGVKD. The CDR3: CAISGSGSNEQYF. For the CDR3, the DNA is TGTGCCATCAGTGGCAGCGGGTCCAACGAGCAGTACTTC.

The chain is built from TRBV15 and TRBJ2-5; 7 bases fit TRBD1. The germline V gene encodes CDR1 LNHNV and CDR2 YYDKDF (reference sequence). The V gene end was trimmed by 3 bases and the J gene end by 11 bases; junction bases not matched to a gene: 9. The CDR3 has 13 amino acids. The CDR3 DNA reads TGTGCCACCAGCAGGGGTCCGGGACAGAGTCAGTACTTC. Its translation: CATSRGPGQSQYF.

Here the CDR3 reads CASSSTGGITDTQYF. The CDR3 DNA reads TGTGCCAGCAGCTCGACAGGGGGGATCACAGATACGCAGTATTTT. This sequence joins TRBV11-1 and TRBJ2-3; 9 positions agree with TRBD1. The CDR3 is made up of 15 amino acids. Unmatched junction bases numbered 4, after V lost 4 bases and J lost 2 bases. The germline gives CDR1 SGHAT, CDR2 FQDESV (reference sequence).

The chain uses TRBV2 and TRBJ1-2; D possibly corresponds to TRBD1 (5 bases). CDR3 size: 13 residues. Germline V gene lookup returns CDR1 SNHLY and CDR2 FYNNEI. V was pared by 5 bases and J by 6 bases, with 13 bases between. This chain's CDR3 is CASSTRVSHGYTF. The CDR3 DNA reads TGTGCCAGCAGTACCAGGGTAAGTCATGGCTACACCTTC.

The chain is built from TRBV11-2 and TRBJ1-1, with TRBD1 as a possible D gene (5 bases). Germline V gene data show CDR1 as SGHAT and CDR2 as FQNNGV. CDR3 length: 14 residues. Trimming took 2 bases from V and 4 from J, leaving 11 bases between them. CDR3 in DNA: TGTGCCAGCAGCTTAAGGGGAGGGAGCACTGAAGCTTTCTTT. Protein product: CASSLRGGSTEAFF.

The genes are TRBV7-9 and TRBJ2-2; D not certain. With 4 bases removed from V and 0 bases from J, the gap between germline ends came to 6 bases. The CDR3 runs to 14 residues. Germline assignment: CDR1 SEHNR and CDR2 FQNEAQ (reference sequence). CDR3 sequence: CASSSLANTGELFF. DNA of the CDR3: TGTGCCAGCAGCTCTCTAGCGAACACCGGGGAGCTGTTTTTT.

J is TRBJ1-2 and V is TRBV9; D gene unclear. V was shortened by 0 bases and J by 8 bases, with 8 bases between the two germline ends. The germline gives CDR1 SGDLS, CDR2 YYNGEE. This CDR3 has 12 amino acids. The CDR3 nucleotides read TGTGCCAGCAGCGTAGACAGTTACGGCTACACCTTC. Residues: CASSVDSYGYTF.

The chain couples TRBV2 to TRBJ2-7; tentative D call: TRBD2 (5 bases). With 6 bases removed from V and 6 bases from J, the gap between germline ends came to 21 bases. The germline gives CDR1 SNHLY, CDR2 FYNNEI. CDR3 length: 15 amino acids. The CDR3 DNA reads TGTGCCAGCAGAGAGTCAAGCGGTTATCTACTCGAGCAGTACTTC. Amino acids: CASRESSGYLLEQYF.

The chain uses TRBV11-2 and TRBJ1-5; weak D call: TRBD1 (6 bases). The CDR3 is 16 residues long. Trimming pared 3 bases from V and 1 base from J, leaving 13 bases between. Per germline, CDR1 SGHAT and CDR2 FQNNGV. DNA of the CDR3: TGTGCCAGCAGCTTGAGGGGACAAACGAGCAATCAGCCCCAGCATTTT. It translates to CASSLRGQTSNQPQHF.

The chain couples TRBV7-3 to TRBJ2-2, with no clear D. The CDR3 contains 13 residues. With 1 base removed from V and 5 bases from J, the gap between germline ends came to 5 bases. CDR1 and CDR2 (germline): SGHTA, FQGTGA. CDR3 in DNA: TGTGCCAGCAGCTTAAGACCGACCGGGGAGCTGTTTTTT. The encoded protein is CASSLRPTGELFF.